The clone carrying this TCR beta chain was observed once. This sample stems from a study of OX40 agonist ivuxolimab in advanced cancers. On the study more broadly: The patients received ivuxolimab by intravenous route every 2 weeks at 0.01 to 10 mg/kg. Three patients responded partially, comprising one with hepatocellular carcinoma and two with cutaneous melanoma. Subjects had a mean age of roughly 60 years, with a range of about 23 to 90; more than 70% were male.

CDR1 and CDR2 (germline): SGHRS, YFSETQ. With V trimmed by 0 bases and J by 1 base, 9 bases remained unmatched. CDR3 length: 17 residues. Libraries were prepared by immunoSEQ multiplex PCR; TCRdb keeps only in-frame clonotypes and omits some of them. The sample lists about 81,000 clones, more than 75% seen once, with 0.45% to 0.6% in the top ten. Sequenced here: CD4+ or CD8+ T cells sorted from blood, sampled in a trial of the OX40 agonist ivuxolimab. The receptor was derived from an adult with an advanced solid tumor such as melanoma, head and neck, liver or kidney cancer. V usage is TRBV5-1 and J usage is TRBJ2-7; TRBD1 aligns across 8 bases. The CDR3 spells CASSLGGQVPSSYEQYF. CDR3 nucleotide sequence: TGCGCCAGCAGCTTGGGGGGACAGGTGCCTTCATCCTACGAGCAGTACTTC.